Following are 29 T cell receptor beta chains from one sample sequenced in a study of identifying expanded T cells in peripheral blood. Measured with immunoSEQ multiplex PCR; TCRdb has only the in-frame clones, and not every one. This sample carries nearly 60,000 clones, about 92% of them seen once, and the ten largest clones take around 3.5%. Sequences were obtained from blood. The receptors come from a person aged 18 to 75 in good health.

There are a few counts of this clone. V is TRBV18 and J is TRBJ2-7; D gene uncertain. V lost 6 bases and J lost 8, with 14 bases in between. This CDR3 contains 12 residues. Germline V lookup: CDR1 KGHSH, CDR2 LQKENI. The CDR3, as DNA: TGTGCCAGCTCGCCTGACGGAGCGAAGCAGTACTTC. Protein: CASSPDGAKQYF. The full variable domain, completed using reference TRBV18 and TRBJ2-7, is NAGVMQNPRHLVRRRGQEARLRCSPMKGHSHVYWYRQLPEEGLKFMVYLQKENIIDESGMPKERFSAEFPKEGPSILRIQQVVRGDSAAYFCASSPDGAKQYFGPGTRLTVT.

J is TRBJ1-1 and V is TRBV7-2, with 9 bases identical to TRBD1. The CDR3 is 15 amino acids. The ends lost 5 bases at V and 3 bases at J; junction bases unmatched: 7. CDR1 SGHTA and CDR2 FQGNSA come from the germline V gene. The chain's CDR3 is CASSVQGAVDTEAFF. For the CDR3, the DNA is TGTGCCAGCAGCGTACAGGGGGCGGTCGACACTGAAGCTTTCTTT.

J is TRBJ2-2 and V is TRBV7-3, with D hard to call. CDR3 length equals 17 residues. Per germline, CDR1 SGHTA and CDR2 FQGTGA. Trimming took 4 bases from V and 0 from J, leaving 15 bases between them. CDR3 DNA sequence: TGTGCCAGCAGCTCCACCCCCCGCGGCCCGAACACCGGGGAGCTGTTTTTT. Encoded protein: CASSSTPRGPNTGELFF. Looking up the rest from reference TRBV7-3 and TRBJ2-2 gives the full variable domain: GAGVSQTPSNKVTEKGKYVELRCDPISGHTALYWYRQSLGQGPEFLIYFQGTGAADDSGLPNDRFFAVRPEGSVSTLKIQRTERGDSAVYLCASSSTPRGPNTGELFFGEGSRLTVL.

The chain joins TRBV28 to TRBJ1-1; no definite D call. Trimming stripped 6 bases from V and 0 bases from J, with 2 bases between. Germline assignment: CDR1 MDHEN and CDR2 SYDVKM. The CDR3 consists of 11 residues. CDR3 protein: CASRVNTEAFF. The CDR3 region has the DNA TGTGCCAGCAGGGTGAACACTGAAGCTTTCTTT.

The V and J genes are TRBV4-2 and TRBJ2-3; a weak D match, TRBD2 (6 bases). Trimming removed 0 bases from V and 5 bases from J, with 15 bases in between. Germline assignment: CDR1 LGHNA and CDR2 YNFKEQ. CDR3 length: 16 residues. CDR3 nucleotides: TGTGCCAGCAGCCAAGAACGGCGGGGTCCGGTAGATACGCAGTATTTT. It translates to CASSQERRGPVDTQYF.

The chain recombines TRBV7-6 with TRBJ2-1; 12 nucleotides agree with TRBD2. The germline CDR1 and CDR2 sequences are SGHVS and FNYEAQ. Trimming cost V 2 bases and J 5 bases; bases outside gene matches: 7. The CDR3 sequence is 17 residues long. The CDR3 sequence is CASSLKPSGRDDNEQFF. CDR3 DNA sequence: TGTGCCAGCAGCTTAAAACCTAGCGGGAGGGATGACAATGAGCAGTTCTTC.

CDR3 protein: CASSLGTGGYEQYF. DNA of the CDR3: TGTGCCAGCAGCCTCGGGACAGGGGGGTACGAGCAGTACTTC. This chain links TRBV11-3 with TRBJ2-7, with 11 bases fitting TRBD1. The CDR3 covers 14 residues. Per the germline V gene, CDR1 is SGHNT and CDR2 is YENEEA. V was clipped by 5 bases and J by 4 bases; unmatched bases: 4.

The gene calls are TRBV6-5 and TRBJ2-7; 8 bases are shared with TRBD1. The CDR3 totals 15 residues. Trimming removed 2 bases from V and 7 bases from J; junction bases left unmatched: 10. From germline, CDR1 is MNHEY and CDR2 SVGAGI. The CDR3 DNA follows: TGTGCCAGCAGTTACGGGCAGGGGGCGGTCGGGGAGCAGTACTTC. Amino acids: CASSYGQGAVGEQYF.

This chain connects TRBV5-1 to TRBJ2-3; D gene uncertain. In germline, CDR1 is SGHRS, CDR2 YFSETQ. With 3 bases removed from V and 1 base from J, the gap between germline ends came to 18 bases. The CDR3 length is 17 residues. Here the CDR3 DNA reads TGCGCCAGCAGCTGGGCGCCCGTCGCCTCCGGCACAGATACGCAGTATTTT. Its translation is CASSWAPVASGTDTQYF.

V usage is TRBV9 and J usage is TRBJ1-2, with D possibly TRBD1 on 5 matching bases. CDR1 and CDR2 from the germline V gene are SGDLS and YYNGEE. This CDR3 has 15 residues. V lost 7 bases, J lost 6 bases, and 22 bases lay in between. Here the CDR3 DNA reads TGTGCCAGCGCGGACTCGGGACGCGGCTACGATGGCTACACCTTC. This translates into CASADSGRGYDGYTF.

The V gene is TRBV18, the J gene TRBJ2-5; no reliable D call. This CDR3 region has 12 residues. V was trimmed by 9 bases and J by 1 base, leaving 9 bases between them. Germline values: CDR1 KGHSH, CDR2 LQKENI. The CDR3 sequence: CARIITQETQYF. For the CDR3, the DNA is TGTGCCAGAATTATAACCCAAGAGACCCAGTACTTC.

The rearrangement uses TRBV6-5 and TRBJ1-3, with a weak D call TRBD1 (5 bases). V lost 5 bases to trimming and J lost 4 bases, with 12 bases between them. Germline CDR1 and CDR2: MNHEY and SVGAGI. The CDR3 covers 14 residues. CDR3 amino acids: CASSRGLGGNTIYF. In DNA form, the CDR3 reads TGTGCCAGCAGTCGGGGGTTAGGCGGAAACACCATATATTTT.

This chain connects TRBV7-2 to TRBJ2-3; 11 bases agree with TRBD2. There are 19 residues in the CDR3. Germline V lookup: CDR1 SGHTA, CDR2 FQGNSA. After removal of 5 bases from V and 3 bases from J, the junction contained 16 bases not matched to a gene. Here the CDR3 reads CASSLIPTSGRSRTDTQYF. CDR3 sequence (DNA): TGTGCCAGCAGCCTCATCCCCACTAGCGGGAGAAGTAGGACAGATACGCAGTATTTT.

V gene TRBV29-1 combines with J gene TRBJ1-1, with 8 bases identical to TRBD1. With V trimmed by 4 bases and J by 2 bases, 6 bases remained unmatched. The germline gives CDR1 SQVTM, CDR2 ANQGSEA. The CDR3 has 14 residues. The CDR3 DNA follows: TGCAGCGTTGGGCAGGGGGCGGGAAACACTGAAGCTTTCTTT. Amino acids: CSVGQGAGNTEAFF.

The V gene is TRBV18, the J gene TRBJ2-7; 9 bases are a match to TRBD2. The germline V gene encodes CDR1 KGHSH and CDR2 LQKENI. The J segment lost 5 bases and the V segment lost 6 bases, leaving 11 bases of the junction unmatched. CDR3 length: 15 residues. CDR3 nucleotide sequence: TGTGCCAGCTCCCCTTCCAGCGGGAGGATGAACGAGCAGTACTTC. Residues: CASSPSSGRMNEQYF.

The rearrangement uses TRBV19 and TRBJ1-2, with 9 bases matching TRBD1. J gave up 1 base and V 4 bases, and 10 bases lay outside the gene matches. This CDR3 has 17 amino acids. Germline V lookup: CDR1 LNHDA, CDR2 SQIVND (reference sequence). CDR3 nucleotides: TGTGCCAGTAGTAGTCCCGGGACAGGGCCCTTTAACTATGGCTACACCTTC. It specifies CASSSPGTGPFNYGYTF.

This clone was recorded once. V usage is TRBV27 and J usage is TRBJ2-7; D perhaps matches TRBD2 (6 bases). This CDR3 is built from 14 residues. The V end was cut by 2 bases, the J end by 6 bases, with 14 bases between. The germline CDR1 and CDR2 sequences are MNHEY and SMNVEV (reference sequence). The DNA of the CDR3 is TGTGCCAGCAGTTTAAGACGGGAGTCTCCCGAGCAGTACTTC. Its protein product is CASSLRRESPEQYF.

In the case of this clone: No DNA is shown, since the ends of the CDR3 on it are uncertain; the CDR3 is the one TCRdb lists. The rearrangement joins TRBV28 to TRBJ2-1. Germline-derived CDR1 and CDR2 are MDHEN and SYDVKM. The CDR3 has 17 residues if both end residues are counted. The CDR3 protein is CASSLFRFGGHYNEQFF.

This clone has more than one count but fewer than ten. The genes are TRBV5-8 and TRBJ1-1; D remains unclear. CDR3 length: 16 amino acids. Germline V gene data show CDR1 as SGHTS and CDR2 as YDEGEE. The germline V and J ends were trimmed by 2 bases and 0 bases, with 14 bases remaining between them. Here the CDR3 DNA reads TGTGCCAGCAGCTTCTTTAGAGGCATAATGAACACTGAAGCTTTCTTT. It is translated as CASSFFRGIMNTEAFF.

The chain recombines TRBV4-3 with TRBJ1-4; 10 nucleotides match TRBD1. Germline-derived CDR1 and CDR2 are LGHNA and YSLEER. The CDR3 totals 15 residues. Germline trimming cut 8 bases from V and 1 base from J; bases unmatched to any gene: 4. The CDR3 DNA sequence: TGCGCCAGCGGGACAGGGGTAGGAACTAATGAAAAACTGTTTTTT. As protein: CASGTGVGTNEKLFF.

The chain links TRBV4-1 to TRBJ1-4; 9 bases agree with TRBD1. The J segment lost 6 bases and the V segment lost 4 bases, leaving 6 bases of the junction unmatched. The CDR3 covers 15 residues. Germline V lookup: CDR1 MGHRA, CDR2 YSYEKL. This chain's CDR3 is CASSRGQGTDEKLFF. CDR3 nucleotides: TGCGCCAGCAGCCGGGGACAGGGTACGGATGAAAAACTGTTTTTT.

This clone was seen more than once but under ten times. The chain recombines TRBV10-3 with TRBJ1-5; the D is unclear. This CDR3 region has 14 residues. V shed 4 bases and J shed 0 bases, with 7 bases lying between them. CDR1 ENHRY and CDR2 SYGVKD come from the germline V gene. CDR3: CAISVQHSNQPQHF. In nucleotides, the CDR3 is TGTGCCATCAGTGTTCAGCATAGCAATCAGCCCCAGCATTTT.

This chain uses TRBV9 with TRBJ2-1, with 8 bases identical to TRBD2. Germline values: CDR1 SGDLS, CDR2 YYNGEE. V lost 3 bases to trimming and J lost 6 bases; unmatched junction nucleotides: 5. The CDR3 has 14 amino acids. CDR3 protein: CASSGVAGSNEQFF. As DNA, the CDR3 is TGTGCCAGCAGCGGGGTAGCGGGGTCCAATGAGCAGTTCTTC.

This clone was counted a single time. CDR3 DNA sequence: TGCGCCAGCAGCCCTACGGGGTCCTACGAGCAGTACTTC. As protein: CASSPTGSYEQYF. This chain joins TRBV4-3 and TRBJ2-7, with D perhaps matching TRBD2 (5 bases). The CDR3 covers 13 residues. CDR1 is LGHNA and CDR2 is YSLEER in the germline V gene. V was trimmed by 4 bases and J by 1 base, leaving 8 bases between them.

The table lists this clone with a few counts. CDR3 DNA: TGTGCCAGCAGCTTAGGACGGAATGAAAAACTGTTTTTT. It encodes CASSLGRNEKLFF. This rearrangement joins TRBV7-9 to TRBJ1-4; D call uncertain. Germline CDR1 reads SEHNR; CDR2 reads FQNEAQ (reference sequence). There are 13 residues in the CDR3. V was trimmed by 1 base and J by 5 bases, leaving 5 bases between them.

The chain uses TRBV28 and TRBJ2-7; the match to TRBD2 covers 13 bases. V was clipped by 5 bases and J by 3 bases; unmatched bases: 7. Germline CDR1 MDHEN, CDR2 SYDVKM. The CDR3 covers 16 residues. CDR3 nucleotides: TGTGCCAGCAGTCCCGGAGGGACTAGCGGGATCTACGAGCAGTACTTC. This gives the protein CASSPGGTSGIYEQYF.

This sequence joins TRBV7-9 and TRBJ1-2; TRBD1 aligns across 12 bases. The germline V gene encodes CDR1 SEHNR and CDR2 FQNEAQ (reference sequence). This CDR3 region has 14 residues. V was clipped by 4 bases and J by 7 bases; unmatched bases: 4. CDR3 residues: CASSWGQGAGGYTF. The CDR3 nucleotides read TGTGCCAGCAGCTGGGGACAGGGGGCGGGTGGCTACACCTTC.

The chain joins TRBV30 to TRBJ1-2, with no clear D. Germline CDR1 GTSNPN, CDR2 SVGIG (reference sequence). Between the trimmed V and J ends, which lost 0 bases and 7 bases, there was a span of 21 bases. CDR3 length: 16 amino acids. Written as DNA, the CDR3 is TGTGCCTGGAGTGTTGGTGGCAACCCACGGAGGGTTGGCTACACCTTC. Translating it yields CAWSVGGNPRRVGYTF.

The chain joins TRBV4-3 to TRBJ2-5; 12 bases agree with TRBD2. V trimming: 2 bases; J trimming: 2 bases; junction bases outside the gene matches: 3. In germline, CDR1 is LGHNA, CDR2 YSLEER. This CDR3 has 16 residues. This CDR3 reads CASSQFGTSGQETQYF. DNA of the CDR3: TGCGCCAGCAGCCAATTTGGGACTAGCGGGCAAGAGACCCAGTACTTC.